This TCR beta chain appears in the sequencing data of a study of regulatory T cells in long-lasting Graves disease. General study points: TCR diversity was lower in persistent than newly diagnosed Graves' disease.

A note on this clonotype: Its matching antigen is unknown.

Library construction for TCR beta used iRepertoire HTBI primers and Arm-PCR of CDR3 regions. TCRdb re-called the multiplex PCR reads through MiXCR, storing one row per CDR3 protein. The sample holds 400,000 to 500,000 distinct CDR3 sequences, around 20% seen once. The CDR3 runs to 15 residues. V trimming: 4 bases; J trimming: 7 bases; junction bases outside the gene matches: 11. CDR1 is SGHTA, CDR2 FQGNSA, per germline. This sample's time point: persistent/refractory GD, antithyroid drugs over 5 years with positive TRAb. The authors made the TCR library using RNA they extracted from PBMCs. Clinicians diagnosed Graves' disease using American Thyroid Association guidelines.

Sequencing used peripheral blood mononuclear cells (PBMCs), obtained when the disease was refractory, from a patient treated with antithyroid drugs. V gene TRBV7-2 combines with J gene TRBJ1-2; 8 bases fit TRBD1. The receptor's source is a female donor with Graves disease. The CDR3 DNA reads TGTGCCAGCAGCTCCTCAGGGGACAGGACCTCTGGCTACACCTTC. This sequence encodes CASSSSGDRTSGYTF.